The entry below describes one T cell receptor (beta chain). The antigen is not known. This CDR3 comprises 19 residues. CDR1 and CDR2 (germline): SGHRS, YFSETQ. V dropped 2 bases and J dropped 1 base, with 21 bases sitting between them. The data were taken from a study of shared clonotypes between healthy human individuals. Background on the study: Three plates each covered CD4 naive and memory; CD8 naive two, CD8 memory one. Study observations and caveats: Clonotypes that were shared across a few donors made up 4% to 6% of naive CD4 clonotypes. The four-donor shared clonotypes exceeded non-shared clonotypes in generation probability, with non-shared ones scoring lower.

Sorted-subset replicate PCRs used 200 ng DNA, around 31,000 T cell genomes. Sequenced by immunoSEQ multiplex PCR; TCRdb stores in-frame clones only, minus some. The sample holds approximately 1,000,000 clones, approximately 77% seen once. This TCR derives from a man younger than 30 in good health. Some clones in this sample may be carry-over from other donors' samples. Sequencing was performed on memory CD4+ T cells from PBMCs. Subset denoted: CD45RA-negative fraction. This rearrangement joins TRBV5-1 to TRBJ2-2, with a possible D match to TRBD1 (6 bases). The CDR3: CASSLIPTTGRGNTGELFF. CDR3 DNA sequence: TGCGCCAGCAGCTTAATCCCGACCACAGGGCGCGGGAACACCGGGGAGCTGTTTTTT.